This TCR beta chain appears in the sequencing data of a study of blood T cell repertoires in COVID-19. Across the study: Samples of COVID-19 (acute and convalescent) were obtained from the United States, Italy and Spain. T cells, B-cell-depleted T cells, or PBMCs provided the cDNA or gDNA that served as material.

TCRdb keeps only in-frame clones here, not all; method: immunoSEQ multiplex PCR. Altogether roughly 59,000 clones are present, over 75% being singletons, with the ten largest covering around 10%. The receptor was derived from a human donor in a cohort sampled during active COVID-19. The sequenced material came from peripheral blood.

CDR3 sequence: CAWSVLPSGANVLTF. The CDR3 coding sequence is TGTGCCTGGAGTGTACTACCGTCTGGGGCCAACGTCCTGACTTTC. The chain couples TRBV30 to TRBJ2-6; no firm D call. Germline V lookup: CDR1 GTSNPN, CDR2 SVGIG (reference sequence). V gave up 0 bases and J gave up 1 base, with 7 bases separating them. CDR3 length: 15 amino acids.